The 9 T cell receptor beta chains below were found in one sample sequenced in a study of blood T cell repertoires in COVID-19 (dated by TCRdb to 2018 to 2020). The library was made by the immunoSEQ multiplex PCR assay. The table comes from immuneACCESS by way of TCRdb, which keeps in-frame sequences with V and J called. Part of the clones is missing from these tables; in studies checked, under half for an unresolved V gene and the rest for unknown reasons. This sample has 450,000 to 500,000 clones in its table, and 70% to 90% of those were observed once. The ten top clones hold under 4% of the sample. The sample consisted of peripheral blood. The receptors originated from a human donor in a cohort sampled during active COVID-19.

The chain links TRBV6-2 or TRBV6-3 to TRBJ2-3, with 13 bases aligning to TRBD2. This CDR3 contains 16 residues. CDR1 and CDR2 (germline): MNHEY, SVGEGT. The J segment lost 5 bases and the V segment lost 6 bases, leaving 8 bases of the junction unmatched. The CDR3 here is CASSDGTSGIGDTQYF. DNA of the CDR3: TGTGCCAGCAGCGACGGGACTAGCGGGATAGGAGATACGCAGTATTTT.

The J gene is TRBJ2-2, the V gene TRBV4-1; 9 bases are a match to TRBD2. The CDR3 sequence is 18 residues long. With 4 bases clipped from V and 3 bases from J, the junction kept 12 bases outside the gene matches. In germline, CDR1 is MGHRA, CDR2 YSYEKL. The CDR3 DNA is TGCGCCAGCAGCCGAGACCCTAAAGCGGGAGGACACACCGGGGAGCTGTTTTTT. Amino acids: CASSRDPKAGGHTGELFF.

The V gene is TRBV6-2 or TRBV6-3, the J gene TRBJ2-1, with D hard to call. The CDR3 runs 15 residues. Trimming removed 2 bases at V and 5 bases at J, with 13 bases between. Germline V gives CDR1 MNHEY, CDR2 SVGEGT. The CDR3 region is CASSYGRALNNEQFF. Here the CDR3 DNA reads TGTGCCAGCAGTTACGGCCGAGCGTTGAACAATGAGCAGTTCTTC.

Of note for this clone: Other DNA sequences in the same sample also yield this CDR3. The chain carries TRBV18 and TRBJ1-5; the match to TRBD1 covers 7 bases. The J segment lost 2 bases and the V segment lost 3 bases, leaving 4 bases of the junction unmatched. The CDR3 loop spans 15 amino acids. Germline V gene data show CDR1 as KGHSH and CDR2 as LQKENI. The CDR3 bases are TGTGCCAGCTCACCTGAGACAGGGCGCAATCAGCCCCAGCATTTT. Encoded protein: CASSPETGRNQPQHF.

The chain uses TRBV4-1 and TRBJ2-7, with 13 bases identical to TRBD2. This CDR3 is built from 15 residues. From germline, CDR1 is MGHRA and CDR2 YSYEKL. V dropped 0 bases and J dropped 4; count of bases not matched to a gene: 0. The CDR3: CASSQELAGGYEQYF. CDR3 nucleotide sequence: TGCGCCAGCAGCCAAGAACTAGCGGGAGGGTACGAGCAGTACTTC.

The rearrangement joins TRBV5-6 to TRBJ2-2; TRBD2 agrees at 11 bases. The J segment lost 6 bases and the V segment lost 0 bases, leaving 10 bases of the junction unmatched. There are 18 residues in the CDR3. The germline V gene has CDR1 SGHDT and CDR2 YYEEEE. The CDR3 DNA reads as TGTGCCAGCAGCTTGGAGTGGTTAGCGGGAGGGATTGCCGGGGAGCTGTTTTTT. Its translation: CASSLEWLAGGIAGELFF.

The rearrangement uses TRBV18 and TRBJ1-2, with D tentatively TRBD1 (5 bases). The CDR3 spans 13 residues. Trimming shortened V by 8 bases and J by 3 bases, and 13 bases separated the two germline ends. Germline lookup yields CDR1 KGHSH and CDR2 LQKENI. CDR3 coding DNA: TGTGCCAGCGGAGACAGTTTGGACTATGGCTACACCTTC. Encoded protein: CASGDSLDYGYTF.

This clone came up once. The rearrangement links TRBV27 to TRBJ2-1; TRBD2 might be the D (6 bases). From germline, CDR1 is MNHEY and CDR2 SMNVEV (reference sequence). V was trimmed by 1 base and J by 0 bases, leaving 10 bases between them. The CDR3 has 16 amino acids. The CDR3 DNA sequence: TGTGCCAGCAGTTTATTCGGGGGACTCTCCTACAATGAGCAGTTCTTC. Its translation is CASSLFGGLSYNEQFF.

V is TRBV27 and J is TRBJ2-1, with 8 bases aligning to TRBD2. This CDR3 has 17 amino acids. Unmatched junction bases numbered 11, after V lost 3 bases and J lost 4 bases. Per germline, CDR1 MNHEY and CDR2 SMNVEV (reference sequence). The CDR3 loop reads CASSFRRVAGKYNEQFF. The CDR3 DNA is TGTGCCAGCAGTTTTCGTAGGGTAGCGGGAAAGTACAATGAGCAGTTCTTC.